This T cell receptor (beta chain) is from a study of response to subunit inactivated influenza vaccine. This clonotype was seen a handful of times. The antigen is unknown. CDR3 size: 14 residues. Trimming cost V 6 bases and J 8 bases, with 19 bases left between them. Germline assignment: CDR1 DFQATT and CDR2 SNEGSKA (reference sequence). TCRdb passed the RT-PCR reads through MiXCR, listing each CDR3 protein once. The sample lists approximately 700,000 distinct CDR3 sequences; about 15% were seen once. Study outcomes and limitations: The authors suggested that few new T cells are recruited per seasonal influenza vaccination.

The receptor was derived from a man aged 50 to 60 who received an inactivated influenza vaccine. The chain couples TRBV20-1 to TRBJ2-2, with a possible D match to TRBD1 (6 bases). This specimen consisted of PBMCs from blood, obtained approximately 15 days before vaccination. The CDR3 bases are TGCAGTGCCAATTCCGGGACAACATCTGGGGAGCTGTTTTTT. This codes for CSANSGTTSGELFF.